This T cell receptor (beta chain) stems from a study of OX40 agonist ivuxolimab in advanced cancers. Across the whole study: Cohort: around 79% men, mean age approximately 66, aged roughly 23 to 90.

Data came from immunoSEQ multiplex PCR; TCRdb stores just in-frame clones and leaves some out. The data contain approximately 89,000 clones, roughly 93% of them singletons. V lost 4 bases to trimming and J lost 3 bases, with 13 bases between them. CDR3 length: 14 amino acids. Germline loops: CDR1 SGHRS, CDR2 YFSETQ. Sequenced material: CD4+ or CD8+ T cells sorted from blood, taken in a trial of the OX40 agonist ivuxolimab. The chain is built from TRBV5-1 and TRBJ1-2; tentatively, D is TRBD1 (5 bases). The clonotype comes from an adult with an advanced solid tumor such as melanoma, head and neck, liver or kidney cancer. The CDR3 region has the DNA TGCGCCAGCAGCACGGCGGGGGGAGACTATGGCTACACCTTC. It codes for CASSTAGGDYGYTF.